This entry describes one TCR beta chain. Its specificity is not known. This entry belongs to a study of cytomegalovirus exposure and HLA in healthy donors. Germline assignment: CDR1 LNHNV and CDR2 YYDKDF (reference sequence). V lost 3 bases and J lost 2; bases outside the gene matches: 5. The CDR3 is 16 amino acids. Vbeta (60) and Jbeta (13) primers were used in the PCR. Using immunoSEQ multiplex PCR, the repertoire was profiled, and TCRdb retains in-frame clones only, with some absent. The repertoire holds around 170,000 clones, with approximately 79% as singletons. Broader study findings: The classifier reportedly diagnosed cytomegalovirus status with high specificity and sensitivity. Earlier analysis found most TCR beta V segments productive about 90% or about 30% of the time. Sequencing likely caused a cluster of highly shared sequence variants.

This sequence joins TRBV15 and TRBJ2-5, with 11 positions matching TRBD2. The specimen was PBMCs. The sequence was collected from a middle-aged woman in good health and CMV-seronegative. CDR3 loop: CATSSHGTSGQETQYF. CDR3 nucleotides: TGTGCCACCAGCAGCCACGGGACTAGCGGTCAAGAGACCCAGTACTTC.